This TCR beta chain was recorded in a study of cytomegalovirus exposure and HLA in healthy donors. Study results and caveats: Later on, an analysis tied approximately 17,000 TCR beta sequences to HLA alleles at 0.05 false discovery rate. Based on reports, TCR beta sequences accurately predicted HLA-A and HLA-B alleles for most subjects. A later analysis reportedly found fewer N-insertions in an Asian-associated ancestry cluster than the roughly 670-donor mean.

On this clone: Its antigen is still unknown.

This CDR3 is 13 amino acids long. Germline CDR1 SGHRS, CDR2 YFSETQ. V lost 2 bases, J lost 8 bases, and 13 bases lay in between. PCR employed 60 Vbeta and 13 Jbeta primers. Sequencing was performed with immunoSEQ multiplex PCR; in TCRdb, only in-frame clones are kept and a portion is missing. The sample lists some 120,000 clones, 75% to 85% occurring once. The V and J genes are TRBV5-1 and TRBJ1-2; D gene uncertain. Sequenced material: PBMCs. The origin of this receptor is a man in his forties in good health and CMV-seronegative. CDR3 coding DNA: TGCGCCAGCAGCTTTGGAGGGAAGGGCGGCTACACCTTC. Protein sequence: CASSFGGKGGYTF.